The 23 T cell receptor beta chains listed next were all sequenced from one sample in a study of T-cell memory formation after mild COVID-19. TCRdb processed the 5' RACE reads anew with MiXCR; each CDR3 protein has one entry. This sample has 560,000 or so distinct CDR3 sequences, with about 18% found just once. Sample: PBMCs or a T cell subset sorted from them (not recorded which). These receptors all come from an adult woman who had mild COVID-19 (a few samples of this study predate the infection). Cell type and time point are not known.

This clonotype turned up a few times. The chain links TRBV5-5 to TRBJ2-1; TRBD2 matches at 13 bases. The length of the CDR3 is 17 residues. Germline-derived CDR1 and CDR2 are SGHKS and YYEKEE (reference sequence). V lost 2 bases to trimming and J lost 6 bases; unmatched junction nucleotides: 8. The CDR3 DNA is TGTGCCAGCAGCTTACGGACCGGACTAGCGGGAGTCAATGAGCAGTTCTTC. It encodes CASSLRTGLAGVNEQFF.

This clonotype appeared once. This chain uses TRBV27 with TRBJ2-1, with a weak D call TRBD2 (6 bases). V lost 2 bases to trimming and J lost 0 bases, with 11 bases between them. The CDR3 has 16 residues. Germline V gene data show CDR1 as MNHEY and CDR2 as SMNVEV (reference sequence). CDR3 sequence reads: CASSLISGLSYNEQFF. The CDR3 region has the DNA TGTGCCAGCAGTTTAATCTCGGGACTCTCCTACAATGAGCAGTTCTTC.

This clonotype was detected a few times. The chain uses TRBV30 and TRBJ2-5; possible D gene TRBD2, 5 bases. The length of the CDR3 is 14 residues. Germline CDR1 reads GTSNPN; CDR2 reads SVGIG (reference sequence). Trimming removed 1 base from V and 0 bases from J, with 9 bases in between. The CDR3 reads CAWSGTGNQETQYF. Written as DNA, the CDR3 is TGTGCCTGGAGTGGGACTGGAAACCAAGAGACCCAGTACTTC.

This clonotype is labeled medium-sized. The chain joins TRBV7-3 to TRBJ2-1, with 10 bases fitting TRBD1. Trimming removed 1 base from V and 6 bases from J; junction bases left unmatched: 9. Germline V CDR1 and CDR2: SGHTA, FQGTGA. The CDR3 loop spans 17 amino acids. CDR3 in DNA: TGTGCCAGCAGCTTAAGGGCCGGGACAGGGGTCAGCAATGAGCAGTTCTTC. It is translated as CASSLRAGTGVSNEQFF.

In its sample, this clonotype was seen many times. CDR3 bases: TGTGCCAGCAATACCCTGGACTGGCGGAGCTCCTACAATGAGCAGTTCTTC. Its protein is CASNTLDWRSSYNEQFF. The rearrangement links TRBV6-2 or TRBV6-3 to TRBJ2-1, with a weak D call TRBD2 (5 bases). This CDR3 is 17 amino acids long. The germline CDR1 and CDR2 sequences are MNHEY and SVGEGT. The V end lost 7 bases, the J end lost 0 bases, and 19 bases lay between the germline ends.

This clonotype was counted only a few times. This sequence joins TRBV29-1 and TRBJ2-7; D may be TRBD1 (6 bases). The germline V gene encodes CDR1 SQVTM and CDR2 ANQGSEA. The CDR3 loop spans 16 amino acids. V was cut by 4 bases and J by 2 bases, with 21 bases left in between. The CDR3 region is CSVGGQPGTNPYEQYF. CDR3 in DNA: TGCAGCGTTGGAGGGCAACCCGGGACAAATCCCTACGAGCAGTACTTC.

The chain links TRBV4-1 to TRBJ2-1, with 7 bases matching TRBD1. The V gene's germline CDR1 is MGHRA and CDR2 YSYEKL. J was trimmed by 6 bases and V by 3 bases; bases with no gene match: 8. The CDR3 sequence is 15 residues long. For the CDR3, the DNA is TGCGCCAGCAGCCAGGCCCCCGGGACAGTCAATGAGCAGTTCTTC. Encoded protein: CASSQAPGTVNEQFF.

This clonotype has a handful of counts. V usage is TRBV20-1 and J usage is TRBJ1-2, with D tentatively TRBD1 (5 bases). The germline V gene has CDR1 DFQATT and CDR2 SNEGSKA (reference sequence). The V and J ends lost 0 bases and 5 bases respectively, with 16 bases between them. This CDR3 is 15 amino acids long. The CDR3 region has the DNA TGCAGTGCTAGAGACTCAGGGACGAGGTCTTATGGCTACACCTTC. The encoded protein is CSARDSGTRSYGYTF.

The V gene is TRBV6-5, the J gene TRBJ2-7; TRBD1 agrees at 8 bases. Germline V gene data show CDR1 as MNHEY and CDR2 as SVGAGI. Losses at the gene ends were 6 bases for V and 3 bases for J; bases not matched to a gene: 7. CDR3 length equals 14 residues. The CDR3 DNA sequence: TGTGCCAGCAGCGACGACAGGGGAAGCTACGAGCAGTACTTC. Translation gives CASSDDRGSYEQYF.

The J gene is TRBJ2-1, the V gene TRBV3-1; TRBD1 aligns across 7 bases. J lost 6 bases, V lost 6 bases, and 5 bases had no gene match. The V gene's germline CDR1 is LGHDT and CDR2 YNNKEL (reference sequence). The CDR3 runs 13 residues. CDR3 sequence reads: CASSTNRGNEQFF. For the CDR3, the DNA is TGTGCCAGCAGTACTAACAGGGGCAATGAGCAGTTCTTC.

This clonotype came up a few times. The gene calls are TRBV7-2 and TRBJ2-1, with D possibly TRBD1 on 5 matching bases. Trimming left V 4 bases short and J 12 bases short, with 16 bases between. Per the germline V gene, CDR1 is SGHTA and CDR2 is FQGNSA. The CDR3 sequence is 13 residues long. CDR3 residues: CASSSRGQTVQFF. The CDR3 DNA reads TGTGCCAGCAGCTCACGCGGCCAGACAGTGCAGTTCTTC.

This chain connects TRBV30 to TRBJ1-2, with D possibly matching TRBD1 (6 bases). Germline CDR1 GTSNPN, CDR2 SVGIG (reference sequence). Trimming removed 1 base at V and 5 bases at J, with 8 bases between. CDR3 length equals 12 residues. The CDR3 DNA is TGTGCCTGGAGTGCACAGGGATATGGCTACACCTTC. Protein product: CAWSAQGYGYTF.

The chain uses TRBV5-6 and TRBJ1-4; 9 nucleotides match TRBD1. CDR3 length: 14 residues. Germline V CDR1 and CDR2: SGHDT, YYEEEE. Trimming at V came to 2 bases and at J to 6 bases, leaving 2 bases not matched to a gene. The CDR3 nucleotides are TGTGCCAGCAGCTTAGGGACAGGGTATGAAAAACTGTTTTTT. Translating it yields CASSLGTGYEKLFF. Complete variable domain (other parts from reference TRBV5-6 and TRBJ1-4): DAGVTQSPTHLIKTRGQQVTLRCSPKSGHDTVSWYQQALGQGPQFIFQYYEEEERQRGNFPDRFSGHQFPNYSSELNVNALLLGDSALYLCASSLGTGYEKLFFGSGTQLSVL.

The chain employs TRBV20-1 and TRBJ2-7; no definite D call. The V gene lost 0 bases and the J gene lost 3 bases, with 12 bases spanning the gap. The CDR3 covers 14 residues. Germline V gene sequence: CDR1 DFQATT, CDR2 SNEGSKA (reference sequence). The CDR3 loop reads CSARDPTSIYEQYF. The CDR3 DNA reads TGCAGTGCTAGAGACCCCACATCGATCTACGAGCAGTACTTC.

This chain connects TRBV12-5 to TRBJ2-1, with TRBD1 identical over 7 bases. The J segment lost 9 bases and the V segment lost 4 bases, leaving 18 bases of the junction unmatched. CDR3 length: 17 amino acids. The germline gives CDR1 LGHNT, CDR2 FRNRAP. The CDR3 coding sequence is TGTGCTAGTGGTTCCGTCCTCGACAGGGCGGGTTCGGGTGAGCAGTTCTTC. Amino acid sequence: CASGSVLDRAGSGEQFF.

This clonotype was found many times. This rearrangement joins TRBV5-1 to TRBJ2-5; 10 bases match TRBD1. Per germline, CDR1 SGHRS and CDR2 YFSETQ. The V segment lost 3 bases and the J segment 0 bases; nucleotides outside the gene matches: 5. The CDR3 has 16 amino acids. This CDR3 reads CASSSLDRGYQETQYF. The CDR3 region has the DNA TGCGCCAGCAGCTCCCTGGACAGGGGGTACCAAGAGACCCAGTACTTC.

This clonotype has a handful of counts. The chain recombines TRBV7-9 with TRBJ1-3; unclear D gene. The CDR3 runs 14 residues. V lost 3 bases, J lost 4 bases, and 10 bases lay in between. From germline, CDR1 is SEHNR and CDR2 FQNEAQ (reference sequence). The CDR3 DNA reads as TGTGCCAGCAGCTTGGCAGGTCGCGGAAACACCATATATTTT. Protein sequence: CASSLAGRGNTIYF.

A few counts support this clonotype. This chain links TRBV7-9 with TRBJ2-1; 7 bases are a match to TRBD1. The germline CDR1 and CDR2 sequences are SEHNR and FQNEAQ (reference sequence). J gave up 8 bases and V 5 bases, and 12 bases lay outside the gene matches. The CDR3 runs 15 residues. As DNA, the CDR3 is TGTGCCAGCAGCCCCCGGACAGGAGGTGTATATGAGCAGTTCTTC. This encodes CASSPRTGGVYEQFF.

This clonotype was seen a single time. The chain combines TRBV2 with TRBJ2-7; no clear D gene. V was pared by 5 bases and J by 0 bases, with 11 bases between. CDR3 length: 14 amino acids. CDR1 SNHLY and CDR2 FYNNEI come from the germline V gene. The CDR3 loop is CASSNTVSSYEQYF. As DNA, the CDR3 is TGTGCCAGCAGTAACACGGTGAGCTCCTACGAGCAGTACTTC.

V and J are TRBV7-6 and TRBJ2-5, with D tentatively TRBD1 or TRBD2 (6 bases each). The V end lost 1 base, the J end lost 4 bases, and 13 bases lay between the germline ends. The CDR3 extends over 15 amino acids. Germline V gene lookup returns CDR1 SGHVS and CDR2 FNYEAQ. CDR3: CASSLDTGAAETQYF. The CDR3 coding sequence is TGTGCCAGCAGCTTAGATACGGGGGCGGCAGAGACCCAGTACTTC.

For the CDR3, the DNA is TGCAGCGTTGGCCGACAGGGGCAAGAAAAACTGTTTTTT. This codes for CSVGRQGQEKLFF. V gene TRBV29-1 combines with J gene TRBJ1-4; 8 bases map to TRBD1. This CDR3 has 13 residues. The ends lost 4 bases at V and 8 bases at J; junction bases unmatched: 6. Germline values: CDR1 SQVTM, CDR2 ANQGSEA.

This clonotype showed up just a few times. The chain couples TRBV9 to TRBJ2-1; D unclear. CDR1 and CDR2 from the germline V gene are SGDLS and YYNGEE. The V and J ends lost 2 bases and 8 bases respectively, with 14 bases between them. CDR3 length equals 14 residues. The CDR3 loop is CASSVIKRRHEQFF. Here the CDR3 DNA reads TGTGCCAGCAGCGTCATAAAGCGTCGGCATGAGCAGTTCTTC.

The chain combines TRBV24-1 with TRBJ2-3, with 13 nucleotides matching TRBD2. Germline assignment: CDR1 KGHDR and CDR2 SFDVKD. CDR3 length: 14 amino acids. The V segment lost 4 bases and the J segment 14 bases; nucleotides outside the gene matches: 8. CDR3 DNA: TGTGCCACCAGTGACCCAGGGACTAGCGGGATACTGTATTTT. Amino acids: CATSDPGTSGILYF.